This T cell receptor beta chain was recovered during a study of CXCR4 blockade with PD-1 therapy in pancreatic cancer. General study results and limits: Convergent selection by common tumor antigens was suggested by nucleotide rearrangement counts. Intratumoral clonality (mean approximately 0.13) exceeded healthy blood (more than 0.045) but did not track survival.

Generated by immunoSEQ multiplex PCR, the TCRdb table keeps only in-frame clones and is missing some. The repertoire holds over 8,000 clones, with around three fifths as singletons. The CDR3 loop spans 13 amino acids. With 5 bases removed from V and 4 bases from J, the gap between germline ends came to 12 bases. Germline CDR1 and CDR2: SGHDN and FVKESK. The archived tumor blocks came from patients without neoadjuvant therapy before resection. This clone showed up just once. Its target is not known. The sequence derives from a human donor with pancreatic ductal adenocarcinoma. This chain uses TRBV14 with TRBJ2-7; no clear D. Material for sequencing was tumor tissue. CDR3 protein: CASSSLVEYEQYF. Written as DNA, the CDR3 is TGTGCCAGCAGCAGTCTAGTGGAGTACGAGCAGTACTTC.